The clone carrying this TCR beta chain was observed many times. What it binds is not known. It was by quantitative 5'-RACE with molecular barcodes that TCR beta libraries were made. TCRdb re-derived calls from the 5' RACE reads in MiXCR, one entry per CDR3 protein. The table shows 250,000 to 400,000 distinct CDR3 sequences, with roughly 12% occurring only once. The source of the sample is a study of CD8 T cells in ankylosing spondylitis. Study outcomes and limitations: A motif in TCR beta, a set of eight or nine highly homologous variants, appeared characteristic of ankylosing spondylitis blood. Within peripheral blood, clones linked to disease were CD8+ and relatively rare. Reports say disease-linked clones showed up significantly more in matched ankylosing spondylitis synovial fluid.

This CDR3 spans 12 amino acids. V was pared by 4 bases and J by 5 bases, with 9 bases between. CDR1 and CDR2 (germline): SGHKS, YYEKEE (reference sequence). The sample was blood, either unsorted or a sorted T cell fraction (not recorded which). This clonotype originated in a female donor with ankylosing spondylitis or in good health (not recorded which). The chain joins TRBV5-5 to TRBJ2-5, with no clear D. The CDR3 here is CASSRVGETQYF. The CDR3, as DNA: TGTGCCAGCAGCCGGGTGGGGGAGACCCAGTACTTC.